The present T cell receptor beta chain was sequenced within a study of T cells in Graves' hyperthyroidism and ophthalmopathy. It was RNA transcripts that yielded the amplified TCR beta CDR3 regions. The TCR CDR3 was amplified in a first-round RT-PCR using the HTBI primer set. TCRdb re-called the multiplex PCR reads with MiXCR, one entry per CDR3 protein. This table has about 360,000 distinct CDR3 sequences, about a fifth appearing once. The CDR3 has 12 residues. V was clipped by 6 bases and J by 6 bases, with 8 bases between them. This clonotype appeared many times. No ophthalmopathy progression within 18 months constituted stable Graves' hyperthyroidism. Newly diagnosed patients aged 18 to 65 had hyperthyroidism of under 2 months' duration. Cells are PBMCs isolated from around 9.4 ml of fresh blood.

Sequencing was performed on blood. The gene calls are TRBV12-3 or TRBV12-4 and TRBJ2-2; no firm D call. The receptor comes from a young woman with Graves' hyperthyroidism. CDR3 sequence: CASSSTAGELFF. Written as DNA, the CDR3 is TGTGCCAGCAGCTCCACGGCCGGGGAGCTGTTTTTT.